This T cell receptor beta chain was captured in a study of blood T cell repertoires in COVID-19. The overall study: Sites in the United States, Italy and Spain provided acute and convalescent COVID-19 samples. T cells, B-cell-depleted T cells, or PBMCs supplied cDNA or gDNA.

Original data processing: Cell counts per sample came from amplifying reference gene primers. The assay was immunoSEQ multiplex PCR, and TCRdb's table has in-frame clones only and misses some. V, J and clone size reflect that table, while D and trimming were determined from the DNA. Of roughly 66,000 clones in the sample, approximately 80% are singletons; the top ten hold more than 6.5%. With 4 bases removed from V and 4 bases from J, the gap between germline ends came to 10 bases. The germline CDR1 and CDR2 sequences are LNHDA and SQIVND (reference sequence). The CDR3 is made up of 14 amino acids. The receptor was isolated from a man aged 55 to 70 with acute or convalescent COVID-19. The genes are TRBV19 and TRBJ2-2; possible D gene TRBD1, 5 bases. The material sequenced was peripheral blood. This CDR3 reads CASSTSGATGELFF. The CDR3 DNA reads as TGTGCCAGTAGTACAAGTGGGGCCACCGGGGAGCTGTTTTTT. The full variable domain, rest sourced from reference TRBV19 and TRBJ2-2, is DGGITQSPKYLFRKEGQNVTLSCEQNLNHDAMYWYRQDPGQGLRLIYYSQIVNDFQKGDIAEGYSVSREKKESFPLTVTSAQKNPTAFYLCASSTSGATGELFFGEGSRLTVL.